This T cell receptor beta chain is drawn from a study of T-cell memory formation after mild COVID-19. Study-wide background: Most TCR clusters belonged to a single donor. Findings of the study overall: Prior to infection, memory already included some responding clones, suggesting cross-reactive memory joined. CD4+ contracting clones were mainly CM and EM; CD8+ ones, EMRA. Clones contracting over day 15 to 85 were CD4/CD8 balanced, with later expanders leaning CD4+.

Germline CDR1 reads SQVTM; CDR2 reads ANQGSEA. V was clipped by 7 bases and J by 7 bases; unmatched bases: 6. The CDR3 loop spans 12 amino acids. This clonotype was seen a handful of times. The target antigen is unknown. TCRdb re-analysed the 5' RACE reads in MiXCR, keeping a single row per CDR3 protein. In the table there are approximately 250,000 distinct CDR3 sequences, around 15% of which are singletons. The sequence came from a man between 18 and 29 years old who had mild COVID-19 (a few samples of this study predate the infection). Cell type and time point are not known. The sample consisted of PBMCs or a T cell subset sorted from them (not recorded which). The chain is built from TRBV29-1 and TRBJ2-2, with TRBD2 matching over 7 bases. Here the CDR3 DNA reads TGCAGCGCCACGGGGGGTAGCGGGGAGCTGTTTTTT. Amino acid sequence: CSATGGSGELFF.